Listed below are T cell receptor beta chains from one sample, sequenced in a study of shared clonotypes between healthy human individuals. Clones were sequenced by immunoSEQ multiplex PCR, and TCRdb holds only the in-frame ones, with some missing. The data contain 2 million or so clones, 90% to 95% of them singletons. Sequencing was carried out using naive CD4+ T cells sorted from blood. Source of these receptors: a man aged 18 to 30 in good health. Both conserved end residues are part of each CDR3. D genes are given only for firm matches. Clone size, where shown, is once, few, many, or a class for clones that have expanded.

TRBJ1-6,TRBV9,NA,once,TGTGCCAGCAGCGTAGGGCAAGAAAGAGGGTCACCCCTCCACTTT,CASSVGQERGSPLHF
TRBJ2-7,TRBV7-9,NA,NA,TGTGCCAGCAGCCGCCTCGGTGGTAGCGGTTACTACGAGCAGTACTTC,CASSRLGGSGYYEQYF
TRBJ1-1,TRBV11-2,NA,NA,TGTGCCAGCAGCCATGGGGTTTGGGGGATGAACACTGAAGCTTTCTTT,CASSHGVWGMNTEAFF
TRBJ2-5,TRBV5-1,TRBD1,NA,TGCGCCAGCGCGGCGGATACAGGGGTCCAAGAGACCCAGTACTTC,CASAADTGVQETQYF
TRBJ2-3,TRBV10-3,TRBD1,NA,TGTGCCATCAGTGAGTCTAGGGGGCTTACAGATACGCAGTATTTT,CAISESRGLTDTQYF
TRBJ1-5,TRBV2,NA,NA,TGTGCCAGCAGTGGCCAGGGCAAGGGTCAGCCCCAGCATTTT,CASSGQGKGQPQHF
TRBJ2-2,TRBV4-1,TRBD1,NA,TGCGCCAGCAGCCAAGTTGTAGTGACAGGGACAATCTGGGAGCTGTTTTTT,CASSQVVVTGTIWELFF
TRBJ2-4,TRBV5-4,TRBD2,NA,TGTGCCAGCAGCTTGAATAGCGGGGGAGCCAAAAACATTCAGTACTTC,CASSLNSGGAKNIQYF
TRBJ2-5,TRBV7-6,NA,NA,TGTGCCAGCAGCTTAGCGAGCAGGCAAGAGACCCAGTACTTC,CASSLASRQETQYF
TRBJ1-2,TRBV5-6,TRBD1,NA,TGTGCCAGCAGCGCTTTAAAAGGTTCTACAGGGGCGAGGGGTGGCTACACCTTC,CASSALKGSTGARGGYTF